This TCR beta chain was obtained from a study of blood T cell repertoires in COVID-19 (dated by TCRdb to 2019 to 2021). Describing the broader study: The collaborator samples originated in the United States, Italy and Spain and spanned the acute and convalescent phases of COVID-19. The dataset comprised deeply sampled blood TCRbeta repertoires from subjects exposed to, actively infected with, or recovered from COVID-19. The repertoires were made available in a free public database intended to serve as a resource for research on the immune response to SARS-CoV-2. The samples were drawn from two sources: the first 160 participants of the ongoing ImmuneRACE study, and 1,000 to 1,500 subjects contributed by 6 global collaborators. HLA class I and class II types, where available, came from metadata supplied by the sample provider rather than from assay-based typing. Nearly every sample came with metadata listing a de-identified subject ID, COVID-19 status, age in years and sex. The material from the prospective study consisted of cDNA or gDNA derived from T cells, B-cell-depleted T cells, or PBMCs. The paper's findings and limits, for the study overall: Clinical and demographic metadata were provided uncurated, with the amount varying by source and participant.

Enrolling through a virtual design, the prospective study's participants ranged in age from roughly 18 to 90 years and lived across some 23 United States geographic areas. To assign participants to cohorts, the prospective study relied on clinical history that participants themselves reported in a screening survey and a study questionnaire. Exposed participants had been in contact with someone with a PCR-confirmed or clinician-diagnosed COVID-19 case within 2 weeks of study entry. In the prospective study, mobile phlebotomists collected whole blood, serum and a nasopharyngeal or oropharyngeal swab from each participant. Additional blood draws and questionnaires over a roughly two-month period could optionally be provided by prospective study participants. Prospective study blood samples were shipped either frozen or at room temperature before DNA extraction. V is cut back by 1 base and J by 3 bases, with 15 bases in the junction unmatched. According to the germline V gene (reference sequence), CDR1 reads LGHDT and CDR2 reads YNNKEL. The CDR3 sequence holds 20 residues, the cysteine and phenylalanine included. Only CDR3 DNA is held: 60 bases, read in frame from base 1.

As to this clone: The clone's antigen remains unknown. The input lacks base qualities; no much larger clone sits a single base away.

The immunoSEQ Assay, a bias-controlled multiplex PCR, was used to amplify TCRbeta CDR3 regions from genomic DNA. Turning to the authors' computational methods: Nucleated cell counts per sample were estimated from amplification of reference gene primers within the assay. To quantify the absolute abundance of each unique TCRbeta CDR3 rearrangement, sequence reads were collapsed and filtered. For each sample, productive Simpson clonality was calculated by taking the square root of Simpson's diversity index across productive rearrangements. TCRdb stores this immuneACCESS table with in-frame sequences only. Part of the clones is absent; in the studies checked, under half of the shortfall reflects unresolved V genes, and no reason is known for the rest. V and J calls and clone size are copied from that table; D and trimming were computed from the DNA. This sample lists approximately 300,000 clones; 85% to 95% were detected once. Of the sample, roughly 3.6% falls within the top ten clones.

The chain was built from TRBV3-1 (or the pseudogene TRBV3-2) and TRBJ2-2; TRBD1 aligns with 9 central bases. The sequenced sample was PBMCs or T cells enriched from blood (not recorded which). This clonotype was sampled from a woman aged 30 to 39 who had been exposed to COVID-19. The nucleotide sequence reads as follows: TGTGCCAGCAGCCAAGTTTTCCCACCGGGACAGGGAAGGGACACCGGGGAGCTGTTTTTT. Its product reads: CASSQVFPPGQGRDTGELFF.